This T cell receptor (beta chain) came from a study of cytomegalovirus exposure and HLA in healthy donors. The study's findings and limits: Solely CMV serostatus was available to characterize immune exposure.

PCR primers comprised 60 Vbeta and 13 Jbeta primers. TCRdb keeps only in-frame clones here, not all; method: immunoSEQ multiplex PCR. The repertoire includes 210,000 or so clones, 80% to 85% of them detected once, and 0.71% sits in the top ten. This CDR3 has 15 residues. Germline V gene data show CDR1 as SSHAT and CDR2 as FNYEAQ (reference sequence). A word on this clone: Its antigen is as yet unknown. One end of the junction is discordant with germline, which a read error may explain.

The clonotype originates from a boy aged 2 to 10 in good health and CMV-seronegative. Specimen: PBMCs. The chain uses TRBV7-7 and TRBJ2-5, with 8 bases that match TRBD2. CDR3 in DNA: TGTGCTAGCAGCCCCGGGACTAGGTATGCCGAGACCCAGTACTTC. It yields the protein CASSPGTRYAETQYF.